Given below is one TCR beta chain in context. This sample is drawn from a study of shared clonotypes between healthy human individuals. Germline V lookup: CDR1 LGHNA, CDR2 YNFKEQ. The ends lost 0 bases at V and 5 bases at J; junction bases unmatched: 6. This CDR3 comprises 15 residues. Using immunoSEQ multiplex PCR, the repertoire was profiled, and TCRdb retains in-frame clones only, with some absent. The data hold roughly 500,000 clones, with about 79% observed a single time. The clonotype was recovered from a middle-aged woman in good health. Some clones in this sample may be carry-over from other donors' samples. The rearrangement uses TRBV4-2 and TRBJ1-1, with 7 bases identical to TRBD1. The sequenced material came from PBMCs. CDR3 loop: CASSQDLVRGTEAFF. DNA for the CDR3: TGTGCCAGCAGCCAAGATTTGGTCAGGGGGACTGAAGCTTTCTTT.